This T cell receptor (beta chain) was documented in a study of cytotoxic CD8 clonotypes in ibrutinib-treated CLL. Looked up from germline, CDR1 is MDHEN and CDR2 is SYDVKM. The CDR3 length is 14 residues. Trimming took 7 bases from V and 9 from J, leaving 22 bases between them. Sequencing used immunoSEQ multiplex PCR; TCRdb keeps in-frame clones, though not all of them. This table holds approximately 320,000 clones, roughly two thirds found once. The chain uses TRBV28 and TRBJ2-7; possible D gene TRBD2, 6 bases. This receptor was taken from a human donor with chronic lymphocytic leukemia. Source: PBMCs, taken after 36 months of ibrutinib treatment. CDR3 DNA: TGTGCCAGCACTGTCCCGGGACTGCCTAAGGGGCAGTACTTC. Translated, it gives CASTVPGLPKGQYF.